This TCR beta chain appears in the sequencing data of a study of OX40 agonist ivuxolimab in advanced cancers. Clones were read by immunoSEQ multiplex PCR, and TCRdb kept only the in-frame ones, dropping some. The table has about 22,000 clones, about 79% seen once. The CDR3 consists of 14 residues. V was shortened by 3 bases and J by 8 bases, with 17 bases between the two germline ends. The germline V gene has CDR1 SGDLS and CDR2 YYNGEE. Here the sequenced sample was CD4+ or CD8+ T cells sorted from blood, taken in a trial of the OX40 agonist ivuxolimab. J is TRBJ1-2 and V is TRBV9, with TRBD1 as a possible D gene (5 bases). This TCR came from an adult with an advanced solid tumor such as melanoma, head and neck, liver or kidney cancer. DNA for the CDR3: TGTGCCAGCAGCGCCAGGGACCCTAGGAGAGGCTACACCTTC. It encodes CASSARDPRRGYTF.